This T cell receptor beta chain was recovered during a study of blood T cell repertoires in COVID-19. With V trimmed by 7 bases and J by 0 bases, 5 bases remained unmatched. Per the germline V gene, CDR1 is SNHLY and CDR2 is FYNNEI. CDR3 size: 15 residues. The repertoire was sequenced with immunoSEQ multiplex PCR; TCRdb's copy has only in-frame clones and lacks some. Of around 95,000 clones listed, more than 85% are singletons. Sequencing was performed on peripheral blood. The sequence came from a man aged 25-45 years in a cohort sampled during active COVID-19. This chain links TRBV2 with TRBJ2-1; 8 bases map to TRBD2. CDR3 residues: CASTTGGPSYNEQFF. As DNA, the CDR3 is TGTGCCAGCACAACGGGGGGGCCCTCCTACAATGAGCAGTTCTTC. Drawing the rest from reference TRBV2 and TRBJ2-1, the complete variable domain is EPEVTQTPSHQVTQMGQEVILRCVPISNHLYFYWYRQILGQKVEFLVSFYNNEISEKSEIFDDQFSVERPDGSNFTLKIRSTKLEDSAMYFCASTTGGPSYNEQFFGPGTRLTVL.